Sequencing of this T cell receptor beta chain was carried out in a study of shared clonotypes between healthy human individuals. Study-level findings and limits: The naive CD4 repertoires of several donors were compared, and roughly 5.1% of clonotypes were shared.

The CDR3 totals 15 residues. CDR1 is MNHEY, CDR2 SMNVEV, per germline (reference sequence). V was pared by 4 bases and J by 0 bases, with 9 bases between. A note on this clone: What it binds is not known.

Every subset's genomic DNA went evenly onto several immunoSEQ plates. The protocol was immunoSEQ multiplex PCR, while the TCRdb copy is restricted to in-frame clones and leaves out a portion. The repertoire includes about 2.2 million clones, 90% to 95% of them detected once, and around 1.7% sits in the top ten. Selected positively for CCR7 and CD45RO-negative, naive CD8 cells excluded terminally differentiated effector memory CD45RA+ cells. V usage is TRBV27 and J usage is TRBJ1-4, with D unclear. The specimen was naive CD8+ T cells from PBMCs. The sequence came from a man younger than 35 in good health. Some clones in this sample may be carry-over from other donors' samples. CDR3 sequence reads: CASSYGQTTNEKLFF. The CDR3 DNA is TGTGCCAGCAGTTATGGGCAGACAACTAATGAAAAACTGTTTTTT.